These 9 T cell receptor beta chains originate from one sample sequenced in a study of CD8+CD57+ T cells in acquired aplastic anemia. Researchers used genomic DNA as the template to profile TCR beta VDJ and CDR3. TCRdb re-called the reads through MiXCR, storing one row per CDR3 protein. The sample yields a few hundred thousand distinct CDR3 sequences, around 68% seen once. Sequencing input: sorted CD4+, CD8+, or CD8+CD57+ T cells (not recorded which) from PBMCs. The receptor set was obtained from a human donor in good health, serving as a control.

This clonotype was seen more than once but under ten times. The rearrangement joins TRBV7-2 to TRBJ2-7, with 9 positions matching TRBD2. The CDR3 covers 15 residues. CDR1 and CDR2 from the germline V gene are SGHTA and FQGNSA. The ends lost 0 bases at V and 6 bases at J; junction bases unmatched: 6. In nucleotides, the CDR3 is TGTGCCAGCAGCTTAGCGGCGGGGGGGTATCGCGAGCAGTACTTC. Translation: CASSLAAGGYREQYF.

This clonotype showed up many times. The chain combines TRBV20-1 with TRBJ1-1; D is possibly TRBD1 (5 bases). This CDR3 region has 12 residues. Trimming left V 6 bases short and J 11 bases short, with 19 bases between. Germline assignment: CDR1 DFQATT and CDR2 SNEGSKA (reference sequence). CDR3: CSAPRDRGRAFF. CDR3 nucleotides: TGCAGTGCCCCCCGGGACCGAGGACGGGCTTTCTTT.

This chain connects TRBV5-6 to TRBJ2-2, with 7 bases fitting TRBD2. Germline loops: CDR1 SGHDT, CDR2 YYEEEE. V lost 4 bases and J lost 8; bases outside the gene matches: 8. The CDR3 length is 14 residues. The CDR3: CASSRVGRTGELFF. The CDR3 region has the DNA TGTGCCAGCAGCCGGGTCGGGAGGACAGGGGAGCTGTTTTTT.

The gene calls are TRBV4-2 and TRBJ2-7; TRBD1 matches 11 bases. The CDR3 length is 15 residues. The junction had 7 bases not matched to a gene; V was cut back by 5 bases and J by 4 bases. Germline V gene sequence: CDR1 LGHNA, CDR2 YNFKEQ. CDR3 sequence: CASSSKGTGGYEQYF. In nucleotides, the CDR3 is TGTGCCAGCAGCTCGAAAGGGACAGGGGGATACGAGCAGTACTTC.

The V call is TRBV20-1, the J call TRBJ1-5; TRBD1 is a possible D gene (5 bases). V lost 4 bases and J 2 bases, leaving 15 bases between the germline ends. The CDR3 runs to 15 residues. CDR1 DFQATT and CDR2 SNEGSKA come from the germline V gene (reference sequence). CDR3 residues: CSAIDGGIGNQPQHF. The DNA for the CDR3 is TGCAGTGCTATTGACGGGGGGATCGGCAATCAGCCCCAGCATTTT.

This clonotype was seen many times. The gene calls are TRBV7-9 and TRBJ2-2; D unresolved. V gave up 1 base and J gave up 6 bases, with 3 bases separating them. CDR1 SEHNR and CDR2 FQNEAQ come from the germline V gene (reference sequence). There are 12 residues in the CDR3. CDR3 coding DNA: TGTGCCAGCAGCTTAGTACCCGGGGAGCTGTTTTTT. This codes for CASSLVPGELFF.

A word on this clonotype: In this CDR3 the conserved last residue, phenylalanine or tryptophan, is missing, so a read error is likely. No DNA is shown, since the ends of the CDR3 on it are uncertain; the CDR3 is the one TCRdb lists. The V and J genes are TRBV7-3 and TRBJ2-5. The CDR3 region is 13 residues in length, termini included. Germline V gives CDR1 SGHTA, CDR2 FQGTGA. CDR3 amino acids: CASSSAFTPGDYV.

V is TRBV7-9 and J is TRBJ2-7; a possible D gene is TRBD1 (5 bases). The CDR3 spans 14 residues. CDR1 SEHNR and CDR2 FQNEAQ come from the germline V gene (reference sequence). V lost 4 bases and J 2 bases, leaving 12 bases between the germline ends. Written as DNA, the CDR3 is TGTGCCAGCAGCTCGTCGACAGACCCCTACGAGCAGTACTTC. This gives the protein CASSSSTDPYEQYF. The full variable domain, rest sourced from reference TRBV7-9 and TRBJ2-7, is DTGVSQNPRHKITKRGQNVTFRCDPISEHNRLYWYRQTLGQGPEFLTYFQNEAQLEKSRLLSDRFSAERPKGSFSTLEIQRTEQGDSAMYLCASSSSTDPYEQYFGPGTRLTVT.

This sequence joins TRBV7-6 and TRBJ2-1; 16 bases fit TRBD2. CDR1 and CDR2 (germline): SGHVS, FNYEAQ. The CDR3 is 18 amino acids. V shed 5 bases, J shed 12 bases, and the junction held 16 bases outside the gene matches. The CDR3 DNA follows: TGTGCCAGCAGCGTCAGAGGGACTAGCGGGGGGGAAACAGATACGCAGTTCTTC. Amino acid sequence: CASSVRGTSGGETDTQFF.